This TCR beta chain comes out of a study of technical replicates of blood from a handful of donors. Sequenced by immunoSEQ multiplex PCR; TCRdb stores in-frame clones only, minus some. Here the sample spans fewer than 10,000 clones, 91% being singletons. The CDR3 covers 15 residues. Germline V gives CDR1 SGHRS, CDR2 YFSETQ. Between the trimmed V and J ends, which lost 1 base and 8 bases, there was a span of 16 bases. The sequenced sample consisted of PBMCs. The chain couples TRBV5-1 to TRBJ2-1; the D gene is possibly TRBD2 (6 bases). The clonotype was recovered from a human donor in good health. CDR3 amino acids: CASSLKTGVGDEQFF. DNA of the CDR3: TGCGCCAGCAGCTTGAAAACGGGAGTCGGCGATGAGCAGTTCTTC.